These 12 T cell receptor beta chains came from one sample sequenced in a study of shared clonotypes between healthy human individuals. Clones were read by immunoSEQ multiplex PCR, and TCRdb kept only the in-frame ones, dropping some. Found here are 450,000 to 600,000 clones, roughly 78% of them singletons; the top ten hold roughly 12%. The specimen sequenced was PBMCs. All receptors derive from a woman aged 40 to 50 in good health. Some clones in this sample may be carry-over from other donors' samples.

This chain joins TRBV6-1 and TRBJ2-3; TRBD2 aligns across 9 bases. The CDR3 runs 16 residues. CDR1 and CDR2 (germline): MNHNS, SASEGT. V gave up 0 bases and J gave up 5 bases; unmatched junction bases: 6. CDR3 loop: CASSEAAGGPVDTQYF. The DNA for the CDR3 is TGTGCCAGCAGTGAAGCGGCGGGAGGGCCGGTAGATACGCAGTATTTT.

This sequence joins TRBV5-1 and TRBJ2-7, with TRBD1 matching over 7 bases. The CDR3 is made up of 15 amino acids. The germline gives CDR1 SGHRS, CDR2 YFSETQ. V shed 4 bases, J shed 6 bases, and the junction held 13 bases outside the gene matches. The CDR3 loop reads CASSPVQTGSGEQYF. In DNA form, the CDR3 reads TGCGCCAGCAGCCCTGTTCAGACAGGGAGCGGCGAGCAGTACTTC.

CDR3 DNA: TGTGCCAGCAGTGCGACAGGGACCTACAATGAGCAGTTCTTC. This encodes CASSATGTYNEQFF. The V gene is TRBV9, the J gene TRBJ2-1; 7 bases match TRBD1. V was clipped by 5 bases and J by 2 bases; unmatched bases: 4. Looked up from germline, CDR1 is SGDLS and CDR2 is YYNGEE. The CDR3 is made up of 14 amino acids.

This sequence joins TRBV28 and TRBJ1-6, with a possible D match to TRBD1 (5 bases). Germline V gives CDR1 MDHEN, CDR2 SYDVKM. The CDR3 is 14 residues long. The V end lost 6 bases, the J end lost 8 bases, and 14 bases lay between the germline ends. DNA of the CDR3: TGTGCCAGCAGCCTCGACAGCGGGCATTCACCCCTCCACTTT. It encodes CASSLDSGHSPLHF. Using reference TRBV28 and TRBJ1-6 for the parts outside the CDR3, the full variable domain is DVKVTQSSRYLVKRTGEKVFLECVQDMDHENMFWYRQDPGLGLRLIYFSYDVKMKEKGDIPEGYSVSREKKERFSLILESASTNQTSMYLCASSLDSGHSPLHFGNGTRLTVT.

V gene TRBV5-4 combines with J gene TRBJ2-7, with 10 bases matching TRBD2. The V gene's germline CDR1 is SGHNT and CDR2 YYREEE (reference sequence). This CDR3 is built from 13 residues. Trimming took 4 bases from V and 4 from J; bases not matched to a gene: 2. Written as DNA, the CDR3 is TGTGCCAGCAGCCAAGCGGGAGGGTACGAGCAGTACTTC. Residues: CASSQAGGYEQYF.

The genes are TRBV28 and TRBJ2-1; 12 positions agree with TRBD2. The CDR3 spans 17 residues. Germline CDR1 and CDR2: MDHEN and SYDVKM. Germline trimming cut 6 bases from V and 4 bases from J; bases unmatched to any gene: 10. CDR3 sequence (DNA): TGTGCCAGCAGGCGGCTCACGGGACTAGCGGGTTACAATGAGCAGTTCTTC. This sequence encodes CASRRLTGLAGYNEQFF.

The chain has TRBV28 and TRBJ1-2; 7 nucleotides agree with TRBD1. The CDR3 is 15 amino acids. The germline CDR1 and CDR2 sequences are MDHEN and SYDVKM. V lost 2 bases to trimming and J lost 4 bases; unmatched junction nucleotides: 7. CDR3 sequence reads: CASSLGTEQFYGYTF. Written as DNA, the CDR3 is TGTGCCAGCAGTTTAGGGACAGAGCAGTTCTATGGCTACACCTTC.

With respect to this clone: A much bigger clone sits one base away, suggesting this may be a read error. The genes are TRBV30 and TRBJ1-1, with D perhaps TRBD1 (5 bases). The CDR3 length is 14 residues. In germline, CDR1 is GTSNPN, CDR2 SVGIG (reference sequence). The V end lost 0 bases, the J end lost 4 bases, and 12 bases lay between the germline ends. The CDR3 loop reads CAWSVGVSATEAFF. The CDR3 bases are TGTGCCTGGAGTGTGGGGGTGTCGGCCACTGAAGCTTTCTTT.

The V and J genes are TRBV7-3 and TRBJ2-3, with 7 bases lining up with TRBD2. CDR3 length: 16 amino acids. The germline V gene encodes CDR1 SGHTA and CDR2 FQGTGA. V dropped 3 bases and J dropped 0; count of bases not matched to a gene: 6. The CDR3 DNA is TGTGCCAGCAGCTTCGGACTAGGCTTTAGCACAGATACGCAGTATTTT. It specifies CASSFGLGFSTDTQYF.

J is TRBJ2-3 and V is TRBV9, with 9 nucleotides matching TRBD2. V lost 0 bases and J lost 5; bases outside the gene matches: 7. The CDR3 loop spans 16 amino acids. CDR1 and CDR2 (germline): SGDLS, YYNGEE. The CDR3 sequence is CASSVERREGQDTQYF. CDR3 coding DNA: TGTGCCAGCAGCGTAGAACGGCGGGAGGGCCAAGATACGCAGTATTTT. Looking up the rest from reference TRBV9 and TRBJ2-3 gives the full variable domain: DSGVTQTPKHLITATGQRVTLRCSPRSGDLSVYWYQQSLDQGLQFLIQYYNGEERAKGNILERFSAQQFPDLHSELNLSSLELGDSALYFCASSVERREGQDTQYFGPGTRLTVL.

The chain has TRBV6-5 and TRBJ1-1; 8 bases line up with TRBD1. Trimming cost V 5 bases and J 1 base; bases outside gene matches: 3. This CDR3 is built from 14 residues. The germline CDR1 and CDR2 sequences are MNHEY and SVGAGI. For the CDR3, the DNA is TGTGCCAGCAGTCTAGGGACAGGGAACACTGAAGCTTTCTTT. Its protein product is CASSLGTGNTEAFF.

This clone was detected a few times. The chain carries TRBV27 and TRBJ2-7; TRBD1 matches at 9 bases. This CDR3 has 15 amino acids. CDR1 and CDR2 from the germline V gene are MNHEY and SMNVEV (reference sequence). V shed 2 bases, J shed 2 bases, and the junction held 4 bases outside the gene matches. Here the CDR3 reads CASSLRQGVAYEQYF. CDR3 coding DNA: TGTGCCAGCAGTTTAAGACAGGGGGTTGCCTACGAGCAGTACTTC.